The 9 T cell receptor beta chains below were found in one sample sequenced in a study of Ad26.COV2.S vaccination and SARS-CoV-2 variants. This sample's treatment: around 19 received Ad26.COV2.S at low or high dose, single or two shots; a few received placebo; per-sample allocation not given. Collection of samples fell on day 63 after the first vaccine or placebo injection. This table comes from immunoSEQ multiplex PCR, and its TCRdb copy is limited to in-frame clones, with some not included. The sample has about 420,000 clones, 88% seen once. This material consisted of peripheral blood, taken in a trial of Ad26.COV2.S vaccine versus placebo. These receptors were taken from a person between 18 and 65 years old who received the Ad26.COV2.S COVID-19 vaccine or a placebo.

CDR3 bases: TGTGCCAGCAGCAGAGCCGACCGGCAGTATTTT. Its protein is CASSRADRQYF. The rearrangement links TRBV5-6 to TRBJ2-3; no definite D call. V shed 4 bases and J shed 11 bases, with 11 bases lying between them. Germline lookup yields CDR1 SGHDT and CDR2 YYEEEE. The CDR3 totals 11 residues.

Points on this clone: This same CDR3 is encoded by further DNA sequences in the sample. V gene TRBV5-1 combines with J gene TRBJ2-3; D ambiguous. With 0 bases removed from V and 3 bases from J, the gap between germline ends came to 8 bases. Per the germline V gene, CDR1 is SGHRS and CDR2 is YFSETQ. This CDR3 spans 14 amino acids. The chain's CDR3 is CASSLVGSTDTQYF. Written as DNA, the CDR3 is TGCGCCAGCAGCTTGGTCGGGTCGACAGATACGCAGTATTTT.

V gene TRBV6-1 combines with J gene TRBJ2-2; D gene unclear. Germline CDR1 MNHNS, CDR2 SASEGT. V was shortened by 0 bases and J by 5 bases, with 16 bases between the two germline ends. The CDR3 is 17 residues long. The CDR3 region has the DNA TGTGCCAGCAGTGAAGCGCTTCGGAATATAGGGACCGGGGAGCTGTTTTTT. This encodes CASSEALRNIGTGELFF.

Here the CDR3 DNA reads TGTGCCAGCAGCTTATTGGCCCCGGGCCTGGAGCAGTACTTC. It encodes CASSLLAPGLEQYF. This sequence joins TRBV7-9 and TRBJ2-7; no clear D. The CDR3 contains 14 residues. V lost 2 bases to trimming and J lost 7 bases, with 15 bases between them. In germline, CDR1 is SEHNR, CDR2 FQNEAQ (reference sequence).

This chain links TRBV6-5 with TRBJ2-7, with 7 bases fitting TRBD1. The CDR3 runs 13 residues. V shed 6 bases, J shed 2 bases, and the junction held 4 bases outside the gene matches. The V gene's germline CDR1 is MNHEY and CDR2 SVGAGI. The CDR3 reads CASRGDSAYEQYF. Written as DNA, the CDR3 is TGTGCCAGCAGGGGGGACAGCGCCTACGAGCAGTACTTC.

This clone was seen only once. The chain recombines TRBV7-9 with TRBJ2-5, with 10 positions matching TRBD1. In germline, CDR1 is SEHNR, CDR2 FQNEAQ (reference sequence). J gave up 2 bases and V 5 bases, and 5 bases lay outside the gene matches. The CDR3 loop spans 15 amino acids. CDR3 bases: TGTGCCAGCAGCCCCCGGGACAGGGGTCAAGAGACCCAGTACTTC. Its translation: CASSPRDRGQETQYF.

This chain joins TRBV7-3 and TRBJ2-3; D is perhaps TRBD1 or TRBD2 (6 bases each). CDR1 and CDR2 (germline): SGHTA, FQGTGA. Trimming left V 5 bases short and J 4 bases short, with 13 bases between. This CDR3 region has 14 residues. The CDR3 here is CASSPVGGPDTQYF. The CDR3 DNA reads TGTGCCAGCAGCCCAGTCGGGGGCCCAGATACGCAGTATTTT. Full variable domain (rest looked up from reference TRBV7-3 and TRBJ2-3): GAGVSQTPSNKVTEKGKYVELRCDPISGHTALYWYRQSLGQGPEFLIYFQGTGAADDSGLPNDRFFAVRPEGSVSTLKIQRTERGDSAVYLCASSPVGGPDTQYFGPGTRLTVL.

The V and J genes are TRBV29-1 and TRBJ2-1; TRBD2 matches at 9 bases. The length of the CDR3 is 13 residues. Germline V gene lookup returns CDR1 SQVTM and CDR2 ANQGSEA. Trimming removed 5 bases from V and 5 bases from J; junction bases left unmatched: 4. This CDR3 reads CSVRSGGHNEQFF. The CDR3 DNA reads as TGCAGCGTTCGTAGCGGGGGACACAATGAGCAGTTCTTC.

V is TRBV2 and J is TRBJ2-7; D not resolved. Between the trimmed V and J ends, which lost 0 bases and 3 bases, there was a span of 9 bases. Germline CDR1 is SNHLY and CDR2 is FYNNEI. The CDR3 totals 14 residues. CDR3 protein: CASSEARSSYEQYF. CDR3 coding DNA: TGTGCCAGCAGTGAAGCGCGTAGCAGCTACGAGCAGTACTTC.